The TCR beta chain under discussion was sequenced for a study of T cells in tumors after PD-1 blockade. For the study at large: Each patient got pembrolizumab 200 mg every 3 weeks or cemiplimab 350 mg every 2 weeks. Overall study results and limits: Clonal replacement was seen across treatment, not between pre-treatment samples. Some novel exhausted tumor clones appeared in pre-treatment blood, suggesting peripheral recruitment.

Assay: immunoSEQ multiplex PCR; the TCRdb copy retains only in-frame clones and omits some. The sample includes more than 6,500 clones, 55% to 70% of them seen just once. Before and after PD-1 blockade, biopsies were collected from the same primary tumor site. As concerns this clone: The antigen is unknown.

This CDR3 is 14 amino acids long. Germline CDR1 SGHVS, CDR2 FNYEAQ. V lost 1 base to trimming and J lost 5 bases, with 11 bases between them. This chain links TRBV7-6 with TRBJ2-5; D is undetermined. This receptor was obtained from a human donor with basal cell carcinoma. The sample consisted of tumor tissue, taken after anti-PD-1 treatment. CDR3 amino acids: CASSLVGIPETQYF. The CDR3 DNA sequence: TGTGCCAGCAGCTTAGTAGGGATCCCGGAGACCCAGTACTTC.